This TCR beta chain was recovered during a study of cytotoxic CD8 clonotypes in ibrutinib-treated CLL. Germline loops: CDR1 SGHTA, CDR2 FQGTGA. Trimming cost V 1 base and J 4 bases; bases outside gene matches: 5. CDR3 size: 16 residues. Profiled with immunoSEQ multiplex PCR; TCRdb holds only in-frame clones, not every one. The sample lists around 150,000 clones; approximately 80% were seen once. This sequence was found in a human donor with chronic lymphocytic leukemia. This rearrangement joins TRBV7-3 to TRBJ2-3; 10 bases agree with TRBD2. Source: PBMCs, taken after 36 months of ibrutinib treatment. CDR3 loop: CASSLNSGRSADTQYF. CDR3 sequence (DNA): TGTGCCAGCAGCTTAAATAGCGGGAGGAGCGCAGATACGCAGTATTTT.